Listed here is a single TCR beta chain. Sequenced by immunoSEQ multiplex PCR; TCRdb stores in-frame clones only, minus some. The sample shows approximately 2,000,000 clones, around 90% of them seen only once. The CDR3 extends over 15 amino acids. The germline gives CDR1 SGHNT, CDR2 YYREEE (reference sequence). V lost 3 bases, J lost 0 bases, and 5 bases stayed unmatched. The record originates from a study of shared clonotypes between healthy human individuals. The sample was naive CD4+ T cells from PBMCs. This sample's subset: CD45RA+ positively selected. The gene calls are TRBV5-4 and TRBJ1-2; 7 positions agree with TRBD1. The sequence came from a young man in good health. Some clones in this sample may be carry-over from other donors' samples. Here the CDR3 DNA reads TGTGCCAGCAGCTCCGGACAGGATCCTAACTATGGCTACACCTTC. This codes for CASSSGQDPNYGYTF.